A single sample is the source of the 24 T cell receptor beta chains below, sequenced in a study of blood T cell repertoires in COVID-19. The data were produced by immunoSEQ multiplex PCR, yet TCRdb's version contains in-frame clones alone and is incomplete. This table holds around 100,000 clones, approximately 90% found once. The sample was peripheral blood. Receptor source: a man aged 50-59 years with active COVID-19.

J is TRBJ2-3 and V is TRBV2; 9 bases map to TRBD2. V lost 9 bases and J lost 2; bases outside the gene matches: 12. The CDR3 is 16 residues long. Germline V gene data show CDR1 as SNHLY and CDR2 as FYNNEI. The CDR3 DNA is TGTGCCAGGACGCCTAAAACTAGCGGGCACACAGATACGCAGTATTTT. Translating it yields CARTPKTSGHTDTQYF.

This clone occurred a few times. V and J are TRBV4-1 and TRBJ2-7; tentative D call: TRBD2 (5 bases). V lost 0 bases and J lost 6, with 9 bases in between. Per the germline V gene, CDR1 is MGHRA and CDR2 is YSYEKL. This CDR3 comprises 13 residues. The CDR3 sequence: CASSQDEGSEQYF. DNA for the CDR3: TGCGCCAGCAGCCAAGATGAGGGCTCCGAGCAGTACTTC.

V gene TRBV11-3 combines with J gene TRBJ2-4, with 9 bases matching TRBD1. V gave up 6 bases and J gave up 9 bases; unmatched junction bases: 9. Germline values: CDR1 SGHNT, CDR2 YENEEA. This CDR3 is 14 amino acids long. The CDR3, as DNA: TGTGCCAGCAGTTCCGGGACAGGGTCTTCCATTCAGTACTTC. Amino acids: CASSSGTGSSIQYF.

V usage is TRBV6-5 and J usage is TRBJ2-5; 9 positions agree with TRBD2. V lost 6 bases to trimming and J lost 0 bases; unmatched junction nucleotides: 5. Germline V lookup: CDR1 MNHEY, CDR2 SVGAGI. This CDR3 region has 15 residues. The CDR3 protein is CASRVSGGDQETQYF. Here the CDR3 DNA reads TGTGCCAGCAGGGTTAGCGGGGGCGACCAAGAGACCCAGTACTTC.

The CDR3 nucleotides are TGTGCCAGAATCGGTCCGGGACAGGGGGTGGAGACCCAGTACTTC. The encoded protein is CARIGPGQGVETQYF. The chain has TRBV5-3 and TRBJ2-5; 11 bases line up with TRBD1. TRBV5-3 is treated as an ORF (open reading frame) with a function not yet certain. There are 15 residues in the CDR3. V was clipped by 6 bases and J by 5 bases; unmatched bases: 9.

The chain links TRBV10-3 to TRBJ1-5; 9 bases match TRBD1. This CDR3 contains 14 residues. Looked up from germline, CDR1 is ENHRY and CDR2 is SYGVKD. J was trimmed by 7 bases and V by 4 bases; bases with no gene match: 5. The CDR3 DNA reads TGTGCCATCAGTGCGGACAGGGGCGGCCAGCCCCAGCATTTT. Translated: CAISADRGGQPQHF.

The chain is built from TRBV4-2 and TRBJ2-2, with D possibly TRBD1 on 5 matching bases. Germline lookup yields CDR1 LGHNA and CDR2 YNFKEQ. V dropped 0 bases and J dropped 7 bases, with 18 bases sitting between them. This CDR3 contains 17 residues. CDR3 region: CASSQDTGRALVGELFF. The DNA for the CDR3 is TGTGCCAGCAGCCAAGATACAGGCAGGGCTTTGGTCGGGGAGCTGTTTTTT.

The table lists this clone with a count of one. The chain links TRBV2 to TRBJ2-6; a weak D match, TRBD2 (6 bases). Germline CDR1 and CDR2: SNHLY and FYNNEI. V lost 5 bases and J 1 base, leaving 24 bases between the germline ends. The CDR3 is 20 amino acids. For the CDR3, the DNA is TGTGCCAGCAGTCTAGAATACCCGGGACTCAAAGGATCTGGGGCCAACGTCCTGACTTTC. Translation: CASSLEYPGLKGSGANVLTF. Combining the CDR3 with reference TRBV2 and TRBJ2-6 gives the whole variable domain EPEVTQTPSHQVTQMGQEVILRCVPISNHLYFYWYRQILGQKVEFLVSFYNNEISEKSEIFDDQFSVERPDGSNFTLKIRSTKLEDSAMYFCASSLEYPGLKGSGANVLTFGAGSRLTVL.

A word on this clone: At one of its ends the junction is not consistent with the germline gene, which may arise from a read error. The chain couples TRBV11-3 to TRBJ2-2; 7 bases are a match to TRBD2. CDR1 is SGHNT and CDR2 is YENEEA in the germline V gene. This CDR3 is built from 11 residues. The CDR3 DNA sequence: TGTGCCAGCTCCTGGGGGGGGGTGCTGTTTTTT. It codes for CASSWGGVLFF. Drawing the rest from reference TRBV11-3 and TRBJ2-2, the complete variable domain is EAGVVQSPRYKIIEKKQPVAFWCNPISGHNTLYWYLQNLGQGPELLIRYENEEAVDDSQLPKDRFSAERLKGVDSTLKIQPAELGDSAVYLCASSWGGVLFFGEGSRLTVL.

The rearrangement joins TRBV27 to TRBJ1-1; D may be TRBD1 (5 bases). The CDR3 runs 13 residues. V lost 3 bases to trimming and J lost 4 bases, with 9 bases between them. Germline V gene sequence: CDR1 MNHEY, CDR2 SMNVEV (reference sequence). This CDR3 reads CASSLEGSTEAFF. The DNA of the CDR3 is TGTGCCAGCAGTTTGGAGGGGTCCACTGAAGCTTTCTTT.

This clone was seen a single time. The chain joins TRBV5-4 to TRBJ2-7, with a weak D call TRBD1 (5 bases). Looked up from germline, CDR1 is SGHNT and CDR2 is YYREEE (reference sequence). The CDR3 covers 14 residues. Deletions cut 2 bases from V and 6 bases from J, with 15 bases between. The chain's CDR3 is CASSLFGAFGEQYF. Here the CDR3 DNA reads TGTGCCAGCAGCTTATTTGGGGCATTTGGCGAGCAGTACTTC.

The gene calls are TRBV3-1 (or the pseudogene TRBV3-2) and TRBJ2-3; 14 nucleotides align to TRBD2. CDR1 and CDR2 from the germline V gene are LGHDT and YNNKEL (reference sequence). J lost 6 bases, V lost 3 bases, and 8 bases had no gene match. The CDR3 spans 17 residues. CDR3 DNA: TGTGCCAGCAGCCACCCGGGACTAGCGGGGGAGCTTGATACGCAGTATTTT. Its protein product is CASSHPGLAGELDTQYF.

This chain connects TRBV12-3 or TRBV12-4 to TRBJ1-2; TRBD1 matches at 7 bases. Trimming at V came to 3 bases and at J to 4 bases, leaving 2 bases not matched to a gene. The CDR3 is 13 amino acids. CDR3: CASSLRQGYGYTF. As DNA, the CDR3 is TGTGCCAGCAGTTTGAGACAGGGCTATGGCTACACCTTC.

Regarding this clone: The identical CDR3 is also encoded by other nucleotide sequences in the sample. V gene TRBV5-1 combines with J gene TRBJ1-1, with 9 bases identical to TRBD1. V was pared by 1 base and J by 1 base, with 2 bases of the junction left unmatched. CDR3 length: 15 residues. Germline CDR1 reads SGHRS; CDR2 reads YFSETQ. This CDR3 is CASSLLGQGNTEAFF. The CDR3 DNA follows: TGCGCCAGCAGCTTGCTGGGACAGGGGAACACTGAAGCTTTCTTT.

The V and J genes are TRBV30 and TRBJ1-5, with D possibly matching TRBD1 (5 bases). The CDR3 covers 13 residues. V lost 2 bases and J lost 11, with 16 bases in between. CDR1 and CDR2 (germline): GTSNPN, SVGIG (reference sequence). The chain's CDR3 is CAWSFRGGTSQHF. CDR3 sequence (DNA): TGTGCCTGGAGTTTCCGGGGAGGGACGTCCCAGCATTTT.

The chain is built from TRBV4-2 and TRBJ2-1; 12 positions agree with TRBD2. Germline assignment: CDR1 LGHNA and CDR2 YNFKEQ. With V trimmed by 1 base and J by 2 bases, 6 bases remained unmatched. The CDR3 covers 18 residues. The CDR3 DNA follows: TGTGCCAGCAGCCAAGGGGGCCCTAGCGGGAGGGCCTACAATGAGCAGTTCTTC. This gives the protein CASSQGGPSGRAYNEQFF.

The CDR3 is CASSESLGGLTEAFF. CDR3 DNA sequence: TGCGCCAGCAGTGAGTCGTTAGGGGGATTGACTGAAGCTTTCTTT. The chain has TRBV10-1 and TRBJ1-1; tentative D call: TRBD1 (6 bases). Germline V CDR1 and CDR2: WNHNN, SYGVQD (reference sequence). This CDR3 is 15 amino acids long. Trimming stripped 0 bases from V and 5 bases from J, with 13 bases between.

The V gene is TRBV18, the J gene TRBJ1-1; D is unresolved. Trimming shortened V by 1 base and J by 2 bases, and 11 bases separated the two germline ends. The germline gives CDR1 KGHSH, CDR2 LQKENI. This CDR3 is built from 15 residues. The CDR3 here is CASSPRRERNTEAFF. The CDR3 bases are TGTGCCAGCTCACCACGGAGGGAGCGAAACACTGAAGCTTTCTTT.

The CDR3 region is CASSPSGKYGYTF. The CDR3 DNA sequence: TGTGCCAGCAGCCCCTCGGGGAAATATGGCTACACCTTC. The J gene is TRBJ1-2, the V gene TRBV9; unclear D gene. Germline V gene lookup returns CDR1 SGDLS and CDR2 YYNGEE. V was pared by 4 bases and J by 5 bases, with 12 bases between. CDR3 size: 13 residues.

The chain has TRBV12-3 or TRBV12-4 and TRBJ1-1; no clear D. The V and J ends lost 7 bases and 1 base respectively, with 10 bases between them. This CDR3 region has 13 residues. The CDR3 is CASKREPNTEAFF. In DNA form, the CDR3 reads TGTGCCAGCAAACGAGAGCCGAACACTGAAGCTTTCTTT.

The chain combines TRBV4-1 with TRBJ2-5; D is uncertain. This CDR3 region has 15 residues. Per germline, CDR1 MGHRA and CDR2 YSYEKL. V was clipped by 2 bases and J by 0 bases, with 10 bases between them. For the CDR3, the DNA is TGCGCCAGCAGCCAATCGCCCAGATACCAAGAGACCCAGTACTTC. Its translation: CASSQSPRYQETQYF.

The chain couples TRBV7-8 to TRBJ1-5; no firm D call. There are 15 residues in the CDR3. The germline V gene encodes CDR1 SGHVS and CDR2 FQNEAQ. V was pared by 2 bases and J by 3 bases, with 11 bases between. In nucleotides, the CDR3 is TGTGCCAGCAGCTTATCACCCCAGAACAATCAGCCCCAGCATTTT. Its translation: CASSLSPQNNQPQHF.

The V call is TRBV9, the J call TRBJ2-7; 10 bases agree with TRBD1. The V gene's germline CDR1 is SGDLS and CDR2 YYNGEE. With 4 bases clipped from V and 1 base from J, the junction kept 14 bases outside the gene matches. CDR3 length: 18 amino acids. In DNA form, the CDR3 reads TGTGCCAGCAGCCCCGTCCCGGGACAGGGGCCGGCATCCTACGAGCAGTACTTC. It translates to CASSPVPGQGPASYEQYF.

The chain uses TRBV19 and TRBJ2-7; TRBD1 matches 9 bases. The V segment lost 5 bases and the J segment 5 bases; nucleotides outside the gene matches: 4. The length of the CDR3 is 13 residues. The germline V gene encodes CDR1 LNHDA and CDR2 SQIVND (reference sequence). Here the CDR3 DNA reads TGTGCCAGTAGTCCGGGACAGGGTAACGAGCAGTACTTC. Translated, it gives CASSPGQGNEQYF.